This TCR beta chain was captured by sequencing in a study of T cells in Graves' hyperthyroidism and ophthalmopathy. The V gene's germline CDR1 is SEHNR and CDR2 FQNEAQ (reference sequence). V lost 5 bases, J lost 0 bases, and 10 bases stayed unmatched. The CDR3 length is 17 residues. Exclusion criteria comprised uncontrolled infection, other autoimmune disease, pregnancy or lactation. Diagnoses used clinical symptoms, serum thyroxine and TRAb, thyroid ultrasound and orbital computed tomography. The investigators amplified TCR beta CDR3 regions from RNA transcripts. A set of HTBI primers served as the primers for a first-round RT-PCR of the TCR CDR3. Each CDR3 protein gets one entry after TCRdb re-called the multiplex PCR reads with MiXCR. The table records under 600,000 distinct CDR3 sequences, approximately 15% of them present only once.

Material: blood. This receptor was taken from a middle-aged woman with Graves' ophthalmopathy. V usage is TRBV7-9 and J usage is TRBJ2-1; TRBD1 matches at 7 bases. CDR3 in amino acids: CASSAEGTELSYNEQFF. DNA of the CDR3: TGTGCCAGCAGCGCCGAAGGGACAGAACTCTCCTACAATGAGCAGTTCTTC.